This TCR beta chain was recorded in a study of neurological immune-mediated disorders. The yield of each sequencing run was over 170 million TCR-beta sequences from 15-18 subjects. TCRdb re-analysed the 5' RACE reads in MiXCR, keeping a single row per CDR3 protein. The table has about 62,000 distinct CDR3 sequences, around 5% seen once. V shed 5 bases and J shed 0 bases, with 2 bases lying between them. This CDR3 comprises 12 residues. The germline V gene encodes CDR1 SGHDN and CDR2 FVKESK. This clonotype was picked up many times. Sequencing was done on a sample of PBMCs. The rearrangement uses TRBV14 and TRBJ1-3; unclear D gene. The clonotype originates from a woman in her fifties or sixties with multiple sclerosis. The chain's CDR3 is CASSISGNTIYF. For the CDR3, the DNA is TGTGCCAGCAGCATCTCTGGAAACACCATATATTTT.